The 25 T cell receptor beta chains listed next were all sequenced from one sample in a study of beta chain features in type 1 diabetes. Every bit of the isolated RNA underwent reverse transcription, so sequencing read expressed TCRB transcripts. The table came from immunoSEQ multiplex PCR; TCRdb's copy has only in-frame clones and leaves some out. The table has around 250,000 clones, approximately 70% seen once; the top ten hold almost 0.055%. The material sequenced was naive CD4+ T cells from blood. These receptors were taken from a man between 25 and 39 years old in good health.

V gene TRBV30 combines with J gene TRBJ1-1, with D unclear. The V end was cut by 0 bases, the J end by 0 bases, with 11 bases between. Germline assignment: CDR1 GTSNPN and CDR2 SVGIG (reference sequence). This CDR3 has 15 residues. The CDR3 DNA sequence: TGTGCCTGGAGTGTAAGAGGAATAATGAACACTGAAGCTTTCTTT. It translates to CAWSVRGIMNTEAFF.

The rearrangement joins TRBV7-8 to TRBJ1-3; D unresolved. The CDR3 spans 14 residues. CDR1 SGHVS and CDR2 FQNEAQ come from the germline V gene. The V gene lost 0 bases and the J gene lost 2 bases, with 5 bases spanning the gap. The CDR3 DNA reads as TGTGCCAGCAGCTTAGCTAGGGCTGGAAACACCATATATTTT. It specifies CASSLARAGNTIYF.

This clone was counted between two and nine times. V usage is TRBV4-2 and J usage is TRBJ2-7; D is unresolved. Germline V gives CDR1 LGHNA, CDR2 YNFKEQ. There are 14 residues in the CDR3. Between the trimmed V and J ends, which lost 0 bases and 3 bases, there was a span of 9 bases. The CDR3 nucleotides read TGTGCCAGCAGCCAAGATCTGTATCTCTACGAGCAGTACTTC. The encoded protein is CASSQDLYLYEQYF.

V gene TRBV29-1 combines with J gene TRBJ2-1, with D perhaps matching TRBD1 (5 bases). CDR3 length: 14 residues. Germline assignment: CDR1 SQVTM and CDR2 ANQGSEA. Trimming removed 4 bases from V and 5 bases from J, with 15 bases in between. Here the CDR3 DNA reads TGCAGCGTTGGGCACAGGTTGATGGACAATGAGCAGTTCTTC. This codes for CSVGHRLMDNEQFF.

The V call is TRBV15, the J call TRBJ2-5; the match to TRBD2 covers 11 bases. Germline V gives CDR1 LNHNV, CDR2 YYDKDF (reference sequence). This CDR3 is built from 16 residues. Trimming at V came to 5 bases and at J to 1 base, leaving 6 bases not matched to a gene. The DNA of the CDR3 is TGTGCCACCAGCTCCAGACTAGCGGGGCTCCAAGAGACCCAGTACTTC. Its protein is CATSSRLAGLQETQYF.

The sample holds a few counts of this clone. This sequence joins TRBV21-1 and TRBJ2-1. TRBV21-1 is termed a pseudogene. CDR3 size: 15 residues. The CDR3 DNA reads TGTGCCAGCAGCCACAACTGGTGCAGTTACAATGAGCAGTTCTTC. Translation gives CASSHNWCSYNEQFF.

The chain recombines TRBV25-1 with TRBJ2-7; no clear D. The CDR3 spans 11 residues. The V and J ends lost 3 bases and 4 bases respectively, with 4 bases between them. Germline V gives CDR1 MGHDK, CDR2 SYGVNS. The CDR3 sequence: CASSDRYEQYF. In nucleotides, the CDR3 is TGTGCCAGCAGTGATAGATACGAGCAGTACTTC.

The rearrangement uses TRBV30 and TRBJ1-3; possibly TRBD1 for D (5 bases). Trimming left V 1 base short and J 11 bases short, with 9 bases between. In germline, CDR1 is GTSNPN, CDR2 SVGIG (reference sequence). The CDR3 is made up of 11 amino acids. This CDR3 is CAWSADTAIYF. CDR3 coding DNA: TGTGCCTGGAGTGCGGACACAGCCATATATTTT.

This clone was found a few times. J is TRBJ1-1 and V is TRBV29-1, with D possibly being TRBD1 (5 bases). In germline, CDR1 is SQVTM, CDR2 ANQGSEA. Trimming shortened V by 6 bases and J by 11 bases, and 13 bases separated the two germline ends. CDR3 length equals 10 residues. The CDR3 DNA reads as TGCAGCGTGGGACCGTCTGGCGCTTTCTTT. Translated: CSVGPSGAFF.

DNA for the CDR3: TGCAGCGTTGACGGTTTTCAGTTCTTC. Its protein is CSVDGFQFF. The J gene is TRBJ2-1, the V gene TRBV29-1; D gene uncertain. The germline CDR1 and CDR2 sequences are SQVTM and ANQGSEA. The CDR3 is made up of 9 amino acids. Trimming left V 3 bases short and J 13 bases short, with 7 bases between.

The chain uses TRBV29-1 and TRBJ2-5, with D uncertain. The germline gives CDR1 SQVTM, CDR2 ANQGSEA. This CDR3 contains 12 residues. Trimming cost V 6 bases and J 4 bases, with 12 bases left between them. In nucleotides, the CDR3 is TGCAGCGTAGCTGTTCCGGGAGAGACCCAGTACTTC. Amino acid sequence: CSVAVPGETQYF.

This rearrangement joins TRBV30 to TRBJ2-7; the D is unclear. The length of the CDR3 is 11 residues. Between the trimmed V and J ends, which lost 5 bases and 1 base, there was a span of 6 bases. CDR1 GTSNPN and CDR2 SVGIG come from the germline V gene (reference sequence). The CDR3 spells CAWAESYEQYF. The DNA of the CDR3 is TGTGCCTGGGCAGAGTCCTACGAGCAGTACTTC. Full variable domain (outside the CDR3, taken from reference TRBV30 and TRBJ2-7): SQTIHQWPATLVQPVGSPLSLECTVEGTSNPNLYWYRQAAGRGLQLLFYSVGIGQISSEVPQNLSASRPQDRQFILSSKKLLLSDSGFYLCAWAESYEQYFGPGTRLTVT.

This chain links TRBV29-1 with TRBJ2-3, with D tentatively TRBD1 or TRBD2 (5 bases each). This CDR3 comprises 16 residues. CDR1 and CDR2 (germline): SQVTM, ANQGSEA. Deletions cut 7 bases from V and 0 bases from J, with 20 bases between. The CDR3 is CSAGGPADGSTDTQYF. DNA for the CDR3: TGCAGCGCTGGGGGTCCAGCGGATGGGAGCACAGATACGCAGTATTTT.

V gene TRBV4-3 combines with J gene TRBJ2-3; 10 nucleotides line up with TRBD1. In germline, CDR1 is LGHNA, CDR2 YSLEER. J was trimmed by 9 bases and V by 6 bases; bases with no gene match: 9. The CDR3 runs to 14 residues. The CDR3 coding sequence is TGCGCCAGCAGTCCGGGACAGGGGTTAGGCACGCAGTATTTT. Amino acids: CASSPGQGLGTQYF.

The chain couples TRBV29-1 to TRBJ2-7; 8 positions match TRBD1. The germline gives CDR1 SQVTM, CDR2 ANQGSEA. CDR3 length: 14 residues. J gave up 0 bases and V 4 bases, and 5 bases lay outside the gene matches. The CDR3 DNA sequence: TGCAGCGTTGGAACAGGGGGGAGCTCCTACGAGCAGTACTTC. Protein sequence: CSVGTGGSSYEQYF.

This clone was seen only a few times. This chain connects TRBV29-1 to TRBJ2-1; 10 nucleotides agree with TRBD2. There are 15 residues in the CDR3. The V gene's germline CDR1 is SQVTM and CDR2 ANQGSEA. The V segment lost 7 bases and the J segment 5 bases; nucleotides outside the gene matches: 11. DNA for the CDR3: TGCAGCGGGAGCGGGAGGGCCGGGGGAGACAATGAGCAGTTCTTC. It is translated as CSGSGRAGGDNEQFF.

This chain links TRBV29-1 with TRBJ2-5; D remains unclear. This CDR3 has 12 amino acids. V lost 7 bases and J lost 1, with 10 bases in between. CDR1 SQVTM and CDR2 ANQGSEA come from the germline V gene. For the CDR3, the DNA is TGCAGCGCCGAAGGCGGCCAAGAGACCCAGTACTTC. Translation: CSAEGGQETQYF.

This chain uses TRBV7-2 with TRBJ2-7; 7 bases match TRBD2. J gave up 3 bases and V 8 bases, and 10 bases lay outside the gene matches. CDR1 is SGHTA and CDR2 is FQGNSA in the germline V gene. The CDR3 length is 14 residues. CDR3 amino acids: CASSLAAANYEQYF. The CDR3 coding sequence is TGTGCCAGCTCCCTAGCGGCAGCGAACTACGAGCAGTACTTC. Using reference TRBV7-2 and TRBJ2-7 for the parts outside the CDR3, the full variable domain is GAGVSQSPSNKVTEKGKDVELRCDPISGHTALYWYRQSLGQGLEFLIYFQGNSAPDKSGLPSDRFSAERTGGSVSTLTIQRTQQEDSAVYLCASSLAAANYEQYFGPGTRLTVT.

This chain uses TRBV29-1 with TRBJ1-5; D unclear. CDR1 and CDR2 (germline): SQVTM, ANQGSEA. The CDR3 has 16 residues. Trimming took 1 base from V and 4 from J, leaving 17 bases between them. CDR3 residues: CSVEGVGGGTNQPQHF. CDR3 DNA: TGCAGCGTTGAAGGCGTCGGCGGAGGTACGAATCAGCCCCAGCATTTT.

CDR3 nucleotide sequence: TGTGCCAGCAGCCAAGAGAGGGGAGGTGGAAACACCATATATTTT. Amino acids: CASSQERGGGNTIYF. The V call is TRBV4-2, the J call TRBJ1-3, with D possibly TRBD1 on 5 matching bases. CDR1 LGHNA and CDR2 YNFKEQ come from the germline V gene. This CDR3 has 15 amino acids. Deletions cut 0 bases from V and 3 bases from J, with 9 bases between.

This clone turned up a few times. The chain links TRBV23-1 to TRBJ2-6; TRBD1 is a possible D gene (6 bases). TRBV23-1 qualifies as an ORF whose function is uncertain. The CDR3 sequence is 18 residues long. V was clipped by 6 bases and J by 1 base, with 19 bases between them. The CDR3 sequence is CASSLAARGMSGANVLTF. Here the CDR3 DNA reads TGCGCCAGCAGCCTGGCGGCCAGGGGAATGTCTGGGGCCAACGTCCTGACTTTC.

V gene TRBV30 combines with J gene TRBJ1-1; 7 bases are a match to TRBD1. This CDR3 contains 15 residues. V was clipped by 8 bases and J by 0 bases; unmatched bases: 12. Germline CDR1 and CDR2: GTSNPN and SVGIG (reference sequence). The CDR3 sequence is CAPPLGRGMNTEAFF. The DNA of the CDR3 is TGTGCCCCACCACTAGGCAGGGGGATGAACACTGAAGCTTTCTTT.

This clone was seen once. V is TRBV4-3 and J is TRBJ2-1, with 12 positions matching TRBD2. In germline, CDR1 is LGHNA, CDR2 YSLEER. The V segment lost 5 bases and the J segment 7 bases; nucleotides outside the gene matches: 12. The CDR3 runs to 17 residues. CDR3 region: CASSFRLAGVLNNEQFF. DNA for the CDR3: TGCGCCAGCAGCTTCCGACTAGCGGGAGTCCTAAATAATGAGCAGTTCTTC.

The chain links TRBV4-3 to TRBJ2-1; D is uncertain. The V gene's germline CDR1 is LGHNA and CDR2 YSLEER. V lost 0 bases and J 5 bases, leaving 8 bases between the germline ends. The CDR3 extends over 14 amino acids. CDR3 loop: CASSQDWPNNEQFF. CDR3 nucleotide sequence: TGCGCCAGCAGCCAAGATTGGCCTAACAATGAGCAGTTCTTC.

This chain uses TRBV11-1 with TRBJ2-5; D gene uncertain. The CDR3 spans 13 residues. V lost 2 bases and J 5 bases, leaving 9 bases between the germline ends. Germline V gives CDR1 SGHAT, CDR2 FQDESV (reference sequence). CDR3 nucleotides: TGTGCCAGCAGCTTATCCACGCGGGAGACCCAGTACTTC. This encodes CASSLSTRETQYF.